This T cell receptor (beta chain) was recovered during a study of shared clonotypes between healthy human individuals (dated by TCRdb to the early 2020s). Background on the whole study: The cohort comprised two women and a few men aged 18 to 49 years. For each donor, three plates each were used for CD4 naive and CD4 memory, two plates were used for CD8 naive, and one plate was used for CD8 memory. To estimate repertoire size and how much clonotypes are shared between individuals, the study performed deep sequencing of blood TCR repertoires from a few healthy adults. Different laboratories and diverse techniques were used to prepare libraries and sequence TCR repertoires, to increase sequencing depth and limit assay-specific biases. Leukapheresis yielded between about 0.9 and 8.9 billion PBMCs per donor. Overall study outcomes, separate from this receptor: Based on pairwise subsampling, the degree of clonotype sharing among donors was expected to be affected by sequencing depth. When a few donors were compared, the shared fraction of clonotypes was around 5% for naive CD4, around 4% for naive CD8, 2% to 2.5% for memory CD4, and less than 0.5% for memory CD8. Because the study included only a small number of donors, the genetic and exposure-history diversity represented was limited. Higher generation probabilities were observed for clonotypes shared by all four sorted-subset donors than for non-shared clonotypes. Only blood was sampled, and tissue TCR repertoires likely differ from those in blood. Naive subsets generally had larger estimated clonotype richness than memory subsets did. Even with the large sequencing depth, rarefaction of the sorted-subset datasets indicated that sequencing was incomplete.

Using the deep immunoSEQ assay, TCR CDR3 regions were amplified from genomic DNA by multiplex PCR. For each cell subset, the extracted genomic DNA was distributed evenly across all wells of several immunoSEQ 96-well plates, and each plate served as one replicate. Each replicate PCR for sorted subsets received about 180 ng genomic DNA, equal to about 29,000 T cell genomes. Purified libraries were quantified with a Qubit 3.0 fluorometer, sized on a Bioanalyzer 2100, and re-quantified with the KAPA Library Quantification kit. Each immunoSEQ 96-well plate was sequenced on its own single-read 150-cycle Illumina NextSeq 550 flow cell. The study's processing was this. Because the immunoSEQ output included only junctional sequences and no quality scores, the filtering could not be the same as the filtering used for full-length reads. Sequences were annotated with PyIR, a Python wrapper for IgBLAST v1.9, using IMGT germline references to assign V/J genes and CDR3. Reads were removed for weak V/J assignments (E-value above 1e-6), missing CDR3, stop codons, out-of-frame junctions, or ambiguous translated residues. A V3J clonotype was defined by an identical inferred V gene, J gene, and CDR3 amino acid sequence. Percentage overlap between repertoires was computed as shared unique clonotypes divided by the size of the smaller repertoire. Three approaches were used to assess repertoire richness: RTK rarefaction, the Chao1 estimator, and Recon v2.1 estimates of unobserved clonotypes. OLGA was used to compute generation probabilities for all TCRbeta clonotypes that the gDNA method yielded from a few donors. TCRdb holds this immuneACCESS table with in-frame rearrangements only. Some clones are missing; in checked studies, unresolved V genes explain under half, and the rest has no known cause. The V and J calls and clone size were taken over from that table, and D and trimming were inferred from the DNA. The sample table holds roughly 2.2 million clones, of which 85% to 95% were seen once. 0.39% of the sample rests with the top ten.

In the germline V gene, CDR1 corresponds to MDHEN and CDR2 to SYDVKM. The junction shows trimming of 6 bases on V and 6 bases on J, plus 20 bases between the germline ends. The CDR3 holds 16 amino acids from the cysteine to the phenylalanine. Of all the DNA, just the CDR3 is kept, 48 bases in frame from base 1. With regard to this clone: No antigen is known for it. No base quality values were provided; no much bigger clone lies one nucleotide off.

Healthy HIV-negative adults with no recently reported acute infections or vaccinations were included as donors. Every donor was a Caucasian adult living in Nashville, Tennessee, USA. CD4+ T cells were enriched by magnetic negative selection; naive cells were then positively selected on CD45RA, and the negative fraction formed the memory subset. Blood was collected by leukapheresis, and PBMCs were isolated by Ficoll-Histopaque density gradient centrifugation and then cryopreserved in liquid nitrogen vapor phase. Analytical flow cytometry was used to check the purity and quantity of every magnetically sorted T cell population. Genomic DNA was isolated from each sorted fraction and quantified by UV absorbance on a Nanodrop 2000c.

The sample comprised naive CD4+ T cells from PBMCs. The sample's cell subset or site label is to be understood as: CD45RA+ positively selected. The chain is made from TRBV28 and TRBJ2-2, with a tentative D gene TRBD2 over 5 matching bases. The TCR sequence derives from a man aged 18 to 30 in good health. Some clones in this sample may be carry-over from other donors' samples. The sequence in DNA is TGTGCCAGCAGCCAAACCCGGGGATACGAGGCCGGGGAGCTGTTTTTT. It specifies CASSQTRGYEAGELFF.